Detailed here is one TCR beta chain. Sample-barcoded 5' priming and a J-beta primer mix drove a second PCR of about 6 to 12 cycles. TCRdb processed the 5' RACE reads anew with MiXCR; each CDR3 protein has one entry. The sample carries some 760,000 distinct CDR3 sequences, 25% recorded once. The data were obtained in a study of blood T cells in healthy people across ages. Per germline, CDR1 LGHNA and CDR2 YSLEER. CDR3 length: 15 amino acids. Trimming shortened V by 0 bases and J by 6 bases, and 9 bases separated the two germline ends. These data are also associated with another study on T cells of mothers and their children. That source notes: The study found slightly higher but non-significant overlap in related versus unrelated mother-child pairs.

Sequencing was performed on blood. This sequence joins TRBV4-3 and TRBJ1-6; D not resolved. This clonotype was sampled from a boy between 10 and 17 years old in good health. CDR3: CASSQDLQSNSPLHF. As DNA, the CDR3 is TGCGCCAGCAGCCAAGATCTTCAGTCTAATTCACCCCTCCACTTT.